A selection of T cell receptor beta chains follows, all from one sample in a study of OX40 agonist ivuxolimab in advanced cancers. Profiled with immunoSEQ multiplex PCR; TCRdb holds only in-frame clones, not every one. The sample contains around 80,000 clones, over 75% of which appear only once. Material: CD4+ or CD8+ T cells sorted from blood, obtained in a trial of the OX40 agonist ivuxolimab. These receptors all come from an adult with an advanced solid tumor such as melanoma, head and neck, liver or kidney cancer. Both conserved end residues are part of each CDR3. A D gene is named only where the DNA matches it firmly. Only some rows state a clone size, as once, few, many or a class for expanded clones.

NA TRBD2 TRBJ2-5 TRBV5-1 TGCGCCAGCAGCTTGGCTAGCGGAAAAGAGACCCAGTACTTC CASSLASGKETQYF
NA TRBD1 TRBJ2-7 TRBV6-5 TGTGCCAGCAGTTACAGGGGGGGACAGGGGGCCTACGAGCAGTACTTC CASSYRGGQGAYEQYF
NA NA TRBJ2-2 TRBV2 TGTGCCAGCAGTGCACAGTCCTCCCCGGACACCGGGGAGCTGTTTTTT CASSAQSSPDTGELFF
NA TRBD1 TRBJ1-3 TRBV6-5 TGTGCCAGCGGGAACAGGGGGCAAGGAAACACCATATATTTT CASGNRGQGNTIYF
NA TRBD1 TRBJ2-1 TRBV5-1 TGCGCCAGCAGTAGGGGACAGGGCTCCTACAATGAGCAGTTCTTC CASSRGQGSYNEQFF
NA TRBD1 TRBJ2-7 TRBV5-1 TGCGCCAGCAGCCCCGGGACAGTCTCCTACGAGCAGTACTTC CASSPGTVSYEQYF
NA TRBD2 TRBJ2-2 TRBV5-1 TGCGCCAGCAGCTTCATGTCTAGCGGGGGGTTGGACACCGGGGAGCTGTTTTTT CASSFMSSGGLDTGELFF
NA TRBD1 TRBJ1-1 TRBV6-1 TGTGCCAGCAGGGCCGGGACAGAATACACTGAAGCTTTCTTT CASRAGTEYTEAFF
NA TRBD2 TRBJ2-1 TRBV2 TGTGCCAGCAGTGAAGGACTAGCGGGAGGATATGAGCAGTTCTTC CASSEGLAGGYEQFF
few NA TRBJ2-7 TRBV11-2 TGTGCCAGCAGCTTAGATCACTCCTACGAGCAGTACTTC CASSLDHSYEQYF
NA NA TRBJ1-1 TRBV7-9 TGTGCCAGCAGCTTAGTATCCGGGAGGACTGAAGCTTTCTTT CASSLVSGRTEAFF
NA NA TRBJ1-2 TRBV30 TGTGCCTGGAGTGCTCTAGGGGAAGGGGGTGGCTACACCTTC CAWSALGEGGGYTF
NA NA TRBJ1-6 TRBV30 TGTGCCTGGAGTGTGGATGGGGATTCACCCCTCCACTTT CAWSVDGDSPLHF
NA NA TRBJ2-3 TRBV6-6 TGTGCCAGCAAGACACAGCAGAGCACAGATACGCAGTATTTT CASKTQQSTDTQYF
NA NA TRBJ2-1 TRBV21-1 TGTGCCAGCAGCCCTGGGGAGGGGAGCTCCTACAATGAGCAGTTCTTC CASSPGEGSSYNEQFF
NA NA TRBJ2-3 TRBV4-1 TGCGCCAGCAGCCAAGTTGAGTTGTCAGATACGCAGTATTTT CASSQVELSDTQYF
few TRBD1 TRBJ2-1 TRBV7-2 TGTGCCAGCAGCTCGGGACAGGACAATGAGCAGTTCTTC CASSSGQDNEQFF
NA NA TRBJ2-4 TRBV5-1 TGCGCCAGCAGCCCGGGACTTTCCAAAAACATTCAGTACTTC CASSPGLSKNIQYF
NA TRBD2 TRBJ2-7 TRBV7-2 TGTGCCAGCAGCTTAGCCGGGACTAACACCTACGAGCAGTACTTC CASSLAGTNTYEQYF
NA TRBD2 TRBJ2-5 TRBV14 TGTGCCAGCAGCCAAGGACTAGCGGGAGGAGAGACCCAGTACTTC CASSQGLAGGETQYF
NA NA TRBJ1-4 TRBV2 TGTGCCAGCCAGGGAAACCGTAATGAAAAACTGTTTTTT CASQGNRNEKLFF
NA TRBD2 TRBJ2-1 TRBV11-2 TGTGCCAGCAGTTACCTAGCGGGCCAAGCCTACAATGAGCAGTTCTTC CASSYLAGQAYNEQFF
NA NA TRBJ2-7 TRBV5-6 TGTGCCAGCAGCTTGGCCCTCCAGGGAGCGCACGAGCAGTACTTC CASSLALQGAHEQYF
NA TRBD1 TRBJ1-4 TRBV5-1 TGCGCCAGCAGCCTAAGCAGGGGGCTCGAAGAAAAACTGTTTTTT CASSLSRGLEEKLFF
once TRBD2 TRBJ2-3 TRBV5-4 TGTGCCAGCAGCTTGGAAGGACTAGGAGGCACAGATACGCAGTATTTT CASSLEGLGGTDTQYF
NA NA TRBJ2-7 TRBV7-9 TGTGCCAGCAGCTTATTCTCCTACGAGCAGTACTTC CASSLFSYEQYF
NA NA TRBJ1-2 TRBV5-6 TGTGCCAGCAGTTACGGACGCCCCTATGGCTACACCTTC CASSYGRPYGYTF
NA TRBD1 TRBJ2-1 TRBV7-8 TGTGCCAGCACCTCGAGACAGGGCTACAATGAGCAGTTCTTC CASTSRQGYNEQFF
NA NA TRBJ1-6 TRBV28 TGTGCCAGCAGGCCTATTTTGCCACCCCTCCACTTT CASRPILPPLHF
NA TRBD1 TRBJ2-3 TRBV18 TGTGCCAGCTCACGGACAGGGGCGGATACGCAGTATTTT CASSRTGADTQYF
few NA TRBJ1-6 TRBV4-2 TGTGCCAGCAGCTTGGACAGACTTAATTCACCCCTCCACTTT CASSLDRLNSPLHF
NA NA TRBJ2-1 TRBV28 TGTGCCAGCAGTTTATGGGGGCAGGGGTTCGACAATGAGCAGTTCTTC CASSLWGQGFDNEQFF
NA NA TRBJ2-2 TRBV5-4 TGTGCCAGCAGCTTGTTTGGCAGGGGAGTGACCGGGGAGCTGTTTTTT CASSLFGRGVTGELFF
once NA TRBJ1-4 TRBV30 TGTGCCTGGAGTGCTTTAGTAGGCGGAGGACTGTTTTTT CAWSALVGGGLFF
NA NA TRBJ1-5 TRBV2 TGTGCCAGCAAGGGAGACGGTAATCAGCCCCAGCATTTT CASKGDGNQPQHF
NA TRBD2 TRBJ2-2 TRBV27 TGTGCCAGCAGTCCTAAATCTCTAGGACTAGCGGGAGGGAGGACCGGGGAGCTGTTTTTT CASSPKSLGLAGGRTGELFF
NA TRBD2 TRBJ2-1 TRBV7-8 TGTGCCAGCAGTGTTAGCGGGAGTCGTATCGCCTACAATGAGCAGTTCTTC CASSVSGSRIAYNEQFF
NA TRBD1 TRBJ1-3 TRBV6-6 TGTGCCAGCAGTTACGGGCAGGGGGCTAACACCATATATTTT CASSYGQGANTIYF
NA TRBD2 TRBJ2-3 TRBV5-4 TGTGCCAGCAGCTTGGGAGGACTAGCGGGGGGGCCAACAGATACGCAGTATTTT CASSLGGLAGGPTDTQYF
NA NA TRBJ2-2 TRBV4-1 TGCGCCAGCAGCCGGACAATTATGACCGGGGAGCTGTTTTTT CASSRTIMTGELFF
NA TRBD1 TRBJ1-2 TRBV18 TGTGCCAGCTCAAGAACGCTCGGACAGGGAGGGGATGGCTACACCTTC CASSRTLGQGGDGYTF
NA TRBD2 TRBJ2-5 TRBV6-1 TGTGCCAGCAGTGGACTAGCGGTCCAAGAGACCCAGTACTTC CASSGLAVQETQYF
NA NA TRBJ1-1 TRBV21-1 TGTGCCAGCAGCAACGGGACAGGGGAAGCTTTCTTT CASSNGTGEAFF
NA TRBD1 TRBJ1-1 TRBV10-3 TGTGCCATCAGTACCGGGACAGGGAGGCGGAACACTGAAGCTTTCTTT CAISTGTGRRNTEAFF
NA NA TRBJ1-6 TRBV19 TGTGCCAGTAGTCTGGGACCGATTAATTCACCCCTCCACTTT CASSLGPINSPLHF
NA TRBD2 TRBJ2-7 TRBV19 TGTGCCAGTAGTATTGGAGCGGGAGAGGGGTCCTACGAGCAGTACTTC CASSIGAGEGSYEQYF
NA NA TRBJ2-1 TRBV20-1 TGCAGTGCTAGAGTTGGACGTGAGCAGTTCTTC CSARVGREQFF
NA TRBD2 TRBJ2-5 TRBV5-1 TGCGCCAGCAGCTTGTTGGGTACCGGGAGGGCCGAGACCCAGTACTTC CASSLLGTGRAETQYF
few NA TRBJ2-1 TRBV11-1 TGTGCCAGCAGCCCCCAGGGGACCCACAATGAGCAGTTCTTC CASSPQGTHNEQFF
NA NA TRBJ2-7 TRBV7-5 TGTGCCAGCAGCCCCGGACAGTTTGGGCAGTACTTC CASSPGQFGQYF
NA NA TRBJ1-1 TRBV28 TGTGCCAGCAGTTCGCGGATGGAGACTGAAGCTTTCTTT CASSSRMETEAFF
NA TRBD2 TRBJ2-2 TRBV19 TGTGCCAGTACCCCGGGGGGTAGGGCGAGGACCGGGGAGCTGTTTTTT CASTPGGRARTGELFF
NA NA TRBJ1-4 TRBV5-1 TGCGCCAGCAGCCCGCAGGGGAGGGGAGCAACTAATGAAAAACTGTTTTTT CASSPQGRGATNEKLFF
NA NA TRBJ2-1 TRBV28 TGTGCCAGCAGATTACTCGATGAGCAGTTCTTC CASRLLDEQFF
NA NA TRBJ1-6 TRBV6-5 TGTGCCAGCGGAATGGACAGTAATTCACCCCTCCACTTT CASGMDSNSPLHF
NA NA TRBJ2-7 TRBV6-1 TGTGCCAGCAGTGAAGGCCCCAGCTCCTACGAGCAGTACTTC CASSEGPSSYEQYF
NA NA TRBJ1-4 TRBV19 TGTGCCAGTAGTATATTTGGTGCAACTAATGAAAAACTGTTTTTT CASSIFGATNEKLFF
NA NA TRBJ1-3 TRBV7-9 TGTGCCAGCAGCTTAGCCGGGGCCGTCTCTGGAAACACCATATATTTT CASSLAGAVSGNTIYF
NA NA TRBJ1-2 TRBV14 TGTGCCAGCAGCCAGGCGGCTACCGGGACCTACACCTTC CASSQAATGTYTF
NA TRBD1 TRBJ1-2 TRBV10-3 TGTGCCATCAGTGAGGCCGGACAGGGGGGATATGGCTACACCTTC CAISEAGQGGYGYTF